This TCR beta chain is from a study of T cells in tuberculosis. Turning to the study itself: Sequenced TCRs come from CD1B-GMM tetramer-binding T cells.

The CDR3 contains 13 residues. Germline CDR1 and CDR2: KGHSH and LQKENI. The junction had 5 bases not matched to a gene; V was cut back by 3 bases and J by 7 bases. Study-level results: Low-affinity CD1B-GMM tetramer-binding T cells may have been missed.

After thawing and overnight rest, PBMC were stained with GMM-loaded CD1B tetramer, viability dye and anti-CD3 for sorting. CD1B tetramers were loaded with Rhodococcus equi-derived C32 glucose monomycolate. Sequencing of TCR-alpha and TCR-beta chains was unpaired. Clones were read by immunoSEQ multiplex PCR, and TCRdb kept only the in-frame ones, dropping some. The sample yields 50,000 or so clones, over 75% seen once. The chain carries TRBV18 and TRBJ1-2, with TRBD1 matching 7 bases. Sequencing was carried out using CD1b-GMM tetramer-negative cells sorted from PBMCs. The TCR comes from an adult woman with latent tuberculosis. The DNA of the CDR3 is TGTGCCAGCTCACCCACAGGGGATGCTGGCTACACCTTC. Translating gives CASSPTGDAGYTF.